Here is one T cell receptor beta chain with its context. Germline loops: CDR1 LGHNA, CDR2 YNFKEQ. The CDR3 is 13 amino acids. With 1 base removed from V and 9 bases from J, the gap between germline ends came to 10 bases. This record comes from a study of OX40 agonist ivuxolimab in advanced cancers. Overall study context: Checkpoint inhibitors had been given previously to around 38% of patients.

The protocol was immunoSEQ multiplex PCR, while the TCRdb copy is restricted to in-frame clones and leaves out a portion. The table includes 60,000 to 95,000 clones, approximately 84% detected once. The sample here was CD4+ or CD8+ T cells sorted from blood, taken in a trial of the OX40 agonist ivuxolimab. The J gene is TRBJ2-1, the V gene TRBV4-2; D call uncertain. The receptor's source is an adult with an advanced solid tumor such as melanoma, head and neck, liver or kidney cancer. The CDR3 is CASSQASGGEQFF. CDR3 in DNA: TGTGCCAGCAGCCAAGCGTCTGGTGGTGAGCAGTTCTTC.